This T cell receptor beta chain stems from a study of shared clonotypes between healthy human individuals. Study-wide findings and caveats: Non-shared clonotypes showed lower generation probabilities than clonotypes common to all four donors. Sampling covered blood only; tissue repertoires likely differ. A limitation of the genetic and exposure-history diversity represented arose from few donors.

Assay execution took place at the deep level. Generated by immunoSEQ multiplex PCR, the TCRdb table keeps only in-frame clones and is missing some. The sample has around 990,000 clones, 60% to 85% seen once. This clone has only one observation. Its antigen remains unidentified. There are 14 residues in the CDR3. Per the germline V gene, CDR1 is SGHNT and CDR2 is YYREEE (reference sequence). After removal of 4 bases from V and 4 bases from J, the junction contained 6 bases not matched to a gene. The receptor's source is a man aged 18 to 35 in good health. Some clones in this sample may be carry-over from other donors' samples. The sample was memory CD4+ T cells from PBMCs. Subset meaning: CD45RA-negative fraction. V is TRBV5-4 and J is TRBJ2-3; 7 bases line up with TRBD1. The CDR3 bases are TGTGCCAGCAGCACTGGACAGGATTCAGATACGCAGTATTTT. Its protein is CASSTGQDSDTQYF.